A selection of T cell receptor beta chains follows, all from one sample in a study of long-term antiretroviral therapy in people with HIV. Clones were sequenced by immunoSEQ multiplex PCR, and TCRdb holds only the in-frame ones, with some missing. The sample carries fewer than 15,000 clones, around 77% recorded once. The sequencing used unsorted PBMCs, collected 1.3 years after starting antiretroviral therapy. The receptor source for this set is a young woman with HIV. Each CDR3 is given with its conserved first and last residue. The D gene is left open where the match is weak. Where a row states a size, it is once, few, many or the class of an expanded clone; other rows omit it.

J | size | V | D | CDR3 | DNA
TRBJ2-7 | . | TRBV19 | . | CASSRTPLQTNEQYF | TGTGCCAGTAGTAGAACCCCGCTCCAGACCAACGAGCAGTACTTC
TRBJ1-5 | . | TRBV5-6 | . | CASSLGQIPNQPQHF | TGTGCCAGCAGCTTGGGGCAGATTCCAAATCAGCCCCAGCATTTT
TRBJ2-1 | . | TRBV2 | . | CASSYSNPDNEQFF | TGTGCCAGCTCTTACTCGAATCCCGACAATGAGCAGTTCTTC
TRBJ2-7 | . | TRBV12-5 | TRBD2 | CASGLAHTSGGAYEQYF | TGTGCTAGTGGTTTGGCTCATACTAGCGGGGGGGCCTACGAGCAGTACTTC
TRBJ2-2 | . | TRBV9 | . | CASSGGTPNTGELFF | TGTGCCAGCAGCGGCGGGACACCGAACACCGGGGAGCTGTTTTTT
TRBJ2-7 | . | TRBV15 | . | CATSFTQGHRPYEQYF | TGTGCCACCAGCTTCACTCAAGGGCACAGACCCTACGAGCAGTACTTC
TRBJ1-1 | few | TRBV4-1 | TRBD1 | CASSPGTGYRTEAFF | TGCGCCAGCAGCCCCGGGACAGGGTATAGGACTGAAGCTTTCTTT
TRBJ1-4 | . | TRBV5-1 | . | CASSLEGLTNEKLFF | TGCGCCAGCAGCTTGGAGGGGCTAACTAATGAAAAACTGTTTTTT
TRBJ2-1 | . | TRBV19 | TRBD2 | CASSEGLASPYNEQFF | TGTGCCAGTAGTGAAGGACTAGCGTCTCCCTACAATGAGCAGTTCTTC
TRBJ1-3 | . | TRBV2 | . | CASSDNSLGNTIYF | TGTGCCAGCAGTGACAATTCTCTGGGAAACACCATATATTTT
TRBJ2-3 | once | TRBV5-1 | . | CASSFQVRTDTQYF | TGCGCCAGCAGCTTCCAAGTACGCACAGATACGCAGTATTTT
TRBJ2-2 | . | TRBV7-9 | . | CASSLTGELFF | TGTGCCAGCAGCTTAACCGGGGAGCTGTTTTTT
TRBJ2-4 | . | TRBV27 | . | CASSYSGRRIQYF | TGTGCCAGCAGTTACTCGGGCAGGCGTATTCAGTACTTC
TRBJ1-1 | . | TRBV27 | . | CASSLWTGAEAFF | TGTGCCAGCAGTCTATGGACGGGGGCTGAAGCTTTCTTT
TRBJ1-1 | . | TRBV5-4 | TRBD1 | CASNLGTENTEAFF | TGTGCCAGCAACCTCGGGACAGAAAACACTGAAGCTTTCTTT
TRBJ2-5 | . | TRBV28 | . | CASSPTGETQYF | TGTGCCAGCAGCCCAACGGGAGAGACCCAGTACTTC
TRBJ1-3 | . | TRBV5-1 | TRBD1 | CASSLVGTGNFGNTIYF | TGCGCCAGCAGCTTGGTGGGGACAGGGAACTTTGGAAACACCATATATTTT
TRBJ1-1 | . | TRBV7-3 | . | CASSLTPRGTEAFF | TGTGCCAGCAGCTTAACGCCCAGGGGCACTGAAGCTTTCTTT
TRBJ1-2 | few | TRBV29-1 | TRBD1 | CSVGTDNYGYTF | TGCAGCGTGGGGACAGATAACTATGGCTACACCTTC
TRBJ1-2 | few | TRBV2 | . | CASIDYTF | TGTGCCAGCATTGACTACACCTTC
TRBJ2-7 | . | TRBV5-6 | TRBD1 | CASSLGQGAWEQYF | TGTGCCAGCAGCTTGGGACAGGGGGCCTGGGAGCAGTACTTC
TRBJ1-6 | . | TRBV7-2 | TRBD1 | CASSALAPTGVNSPLHF | TGTGCCAGCAGCGCCCTCGCCCCGACAGGGGTCAATTCACCCCTCCACTTT
TRBJ1-1 | . | TRBV27 | . | CASSLGGLNTEAFF | TGTGCCAGCAGTTTGGGAGGATTAAACACTGAAGCTTTCTTT
TRBJ1-5 | . | TRBV6-6 | TRBD1 | CASNRGRGRNQPQHF | TGTGCCAGCAATAGGGGGAGGGGGCGCAATCAGCCCCAGCATTTT
TRBJ2-7 | . | TRBV6-6 | . | CASSYKDTTYEQYF | TGTGCCAGCAGTTACAAGGACACTACCTACGAGCAGTACTTC
TRBJ1-4 | . | TRBV10-3 | . | CAISEEPNEKLFF | TGTGCCATCAGTGAAGAGCCTAATGAAAAACTGTTTTTT